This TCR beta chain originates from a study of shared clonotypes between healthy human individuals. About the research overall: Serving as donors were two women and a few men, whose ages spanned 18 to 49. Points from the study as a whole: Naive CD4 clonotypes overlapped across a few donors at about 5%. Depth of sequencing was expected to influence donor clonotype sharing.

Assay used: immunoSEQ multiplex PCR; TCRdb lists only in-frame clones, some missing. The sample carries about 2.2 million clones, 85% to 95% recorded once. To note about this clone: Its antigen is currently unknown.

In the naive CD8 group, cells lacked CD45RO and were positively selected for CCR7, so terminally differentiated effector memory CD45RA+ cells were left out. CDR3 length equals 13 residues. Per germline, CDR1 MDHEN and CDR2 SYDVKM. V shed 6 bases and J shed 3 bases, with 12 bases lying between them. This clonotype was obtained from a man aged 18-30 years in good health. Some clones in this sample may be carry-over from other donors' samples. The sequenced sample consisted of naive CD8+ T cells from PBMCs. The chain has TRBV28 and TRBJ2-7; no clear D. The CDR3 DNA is TGTGCCAGCAGCTTACTATGGGGCTACGAGCAGTACTTC. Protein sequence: CASSLLWGYEQYF.